These 13 T cell receptor beta chains share one sample of origin, sequenced in a study of T cells in Graves' hyperthyroidism and ophthalmopathy. What was amplified from RNA transcripts were TCR beta CDR3 regions. HTBI primers were used for first-round RT-PCR of the TCR CDR3. In TCRdb, the multiplex PCR reads were re-called with MiXCR into one record per CDR3 protein. The data contain under 350,000 distinct CDR3 sequences, 21% of them seen just once; the ten biggest clones take up 50%. What was sequenced was blood. Receptors originate from a woman aged 50 to 65 with Graves' hyperthyroidism.

The table lists this clonotype with many counts. The genes are TRBV7-9 and TRBJ1-2, with TRBD1 identical over 8 bases. CDR1 and CDR2 (germline): SEHNR, FQNEAQ (reference sequence). Trimming removed 4 bases from V and 7 bases from J; junction bases left unmatched: 11. The CDR3 consists of 15 residues. This CDR3 is CASSSPRGLGSGYTF. CDR3 in DNA: TGTGCCAGCAGCTCCCCCAGGGGGCTAGGCTCTGGCTACACCTTC.

The rearrangement links TRBV12-3 or TRBV12-4 to TRBJ1-2; D perhaps matches TRBD1 (5 bases). The V and J ends lost 6 bases and 5 bases respectively, with 22 bases between them. The CDR3 is made up of 16 amino acids. The CDR3 DNA is TGTGCCAGCAGCCCAAGGGGACCAAAGGGATCTTATGGCTACACCTTC. Translating gives CASSPRGPKGSYGYTF.

As for this clonotype: With a much larger clone just one base away, this may be a read error. V is TRBV5-1 and J is TRBJ1-3, with 7 bases fitting TRBD1. The CDR3 spans 14 residues. CDR1 SGHRS and CDR2 YFSETQ come from the germline V gene. The CDR3 DNA follows: TGCGCCGGCAGCTTGCGACAGGGAGGAGACACCATATATTTT. Translation: CAGSLRQGGDTIYF. Looking up the rest from reference TRBV5-1 and TRBJ1-3 gives the full variable domain: KAGVTQTPRYLIKTRGQQVTLSCSPISGHRSVSWYQQTPGQGLQFLFEYFSETQRNKGNFPGRFSGRQFSNSRSEMNVSTLELGDSALYLCAGSLRQGGDTIYFGEGSWLTVV.

At least ten counts were recorded for this clonotype. The chain has TRBV29-1 and TRBJ1-1, with 7 bases identical to TRBD1. The V gene end was trimmed by 6 bases and the J gene end by 1 base; junction bases not matched to a gene: 8. The germline V gene encodes CDR1 SQVTM and CDR2 ANQGSEA. CDR3 length: 14 amino acids. CDR3 residues: CSVYTKGANTEAFF. The CDR3 DNA sequence: TGCAGCGTGTACACTAAGGGGGCGAACACTGAAGCTTTCTTT.

In regard to this clonotype: This could be a read error, since a much larger clone is one nucleotide away. The rearrangement joins TRBV6-2 or TRBV6-3 to TRBJ2-1; 9 nucleotides match TRBD1. The better agreement between TRBJ2-7 and the DNA end casts doubt on the J call. This CDR3 region has 15 residues. From germline, CDR1 is MNHEY and CDR2 SVGEGT. The CDR3 protein is CASSQDRGKNNEQYF. The CDR3 DNA reads TGTGCCAGCAGCCAGGACAGGGGAAAGAACAATGAGCAGTACTTC.

This clonotype was detected many times. J is TRBJ2-3 and V is TRBV18; D call uncertain. The CDR3 runs 15 residues. CDR1 is KGHSH and CDR2 is LQKENI in the germline V gene. V lost 4 bases to trimming and J lost 0 bases, with 11 bases between them. CDR3 DNA sequence: TGTGCCAGCTCACATCGCGAGTATAGCACAGATACGCAGTATTTT. This encodes CASSHREYSTDTQYF.

This clonotype turned up a few times. V gene TRBV7-9 combines with J gene TRBJ2-1, with D possibly being TRBD2 (6 bases). The CDR3 spans 12 residues. V was shortened by 10 bases and J by 8 bases, with 15 bases between the two germline ends. Germline V CDR1 and CDR2: SEHNR, FQNEAQ (reference sequence). CDR3 residues: CATAGNPDEQFF. CDR3 nucleotide sequence: TGTGCCACCGCGGGAAATCCGGATGAGCAGTTCTTC.

This clonotype was seen many times. This chain links TRBV7-9 with TRBJ2-3; a possible D gene is TRBD1 (6 bases). The CDR3 is 15 amino acids. Germline lookup yields CDR1 SEHNR and CDR2 FQNEAQ (reference sequence). The ends were cut back, 2 bases at V and 0 bases at J, with 9 bases in the middle. Written as DNA, the CDR3 is TGTGCCAGCAGCTTAAGGGACACCAGCACAGATACGCAGTATTTT. Translating gives CASSLRDTSTDTQYF.

The V gene is TRBV19, the J gene TRBJ2-1; TRBD2 aligns across 9 bases. The CDR3 consists of 17 residues. Germline CDR1 is LNHDA and CDR2 is SQIVND (reference sequence). Losses at the gene ends were 3 bases for V and 0 bases for J; bases not matched to a gene: 6. This CDR3 is CASSIRRTSVSYNEQFF. In DNA form, the CDR3 reads TGTGCCAGTAGTATCCGGAGGACTAGCGTCTCCTACAATGAGCAGTTCTTC.

Many counts were recorded for this clonotype. The chain combines TRBV20-1 with TRBJ2-3, with 14 bases fitting TRBD2. Losses at the gene ends were 2 bases for V and 5 bases for J; bases not matched to a gene: 9. The CDR3 totals 17 residues. The germline V gene has CDR1 DFQATT and CDR2 SNEGSKA (reference sequence). The CDR3 sequence: CSARRVGLAGGGDTQYF. Written as DNA, the CDR3 is TGCAGTGCTAGACGCGTAGGACTAGCGGGAGGAGGAGATACGCAGTATTTT.

At least ten counts were recorded for this clonotype. The chain links TRBV5-1 to TRBJ2-7; 10 bases map to TRBD2. The junction had 6 bases not matched to a gene; V was cut back by 3 bases and J by 3 bases. CDR3 length: 15 residues. Per germline, CDR1 SGHRS and CDR2 YFSETQ. The CDR3 loop reads CASSSRLAGVYEQYF. The CDR3 DNA is TGCGCCAGCAGCTCTAGACTAGCGGGCGTCTACGAGCAGTACTTC. The whole variable domain, filled in from reference TRBV5-1 and TRBJ2-7, reads KAGVTQTPRYLIKTRGQQVTLSCSPISGHRSVSWYQQTPGQGLQFLFEYFSETQRNKGNFPGRFSGRQFSNSRSEMNVSTLELGDSALYLCASSSRLAGVYEQYFGPGTRLTVT.

This chain uses TRBV28 with TRBJ2-2; D gene ambiguous. Trimming removed 3 bases from V and 7 bases from J, with 6 bases in between. The CDR3 covers 12 residues. Germline-derived CDR1 and CDR2 are MDHEN and SYDVKM. CDR3 in amino acids: CASSLTHGELFF. In nucleotides, the CDR3 is TGTGCCAGCAGTTTGACACACGGGGAGCTGTTTTTT.

This clonotype was observed a few times. In DNA, the CDR3 is TGTGCCACCAGTGTCCCCGGGACAGGGGCAGATACGCAGTATTTT. Translated, it gives CATSVPGTGADTQYF. This chain connects TRBV24-1 to TRBJ2-3, with 10 bases matching TRBD1. This CDR3 is 15 amino acids long. After removal of 5 bases from V and 4 bases from J, the junction contained 5 bases not matched to a gene. Germline V gives CDR1 KGHDR, CDR2 SFDVKD.